The clone carrying this TCR beta chain was observed at least ten times. The antigen is undetermined. Amplified TCR beta CDR3 regions derived from RNA transcripts. First-round RT-PCR with HTBI primers amplified the TCR CDR3 region. Each CDR3 protein gets one entry after TCRdb re-called the multiplex PCR reads with MiXCR. The sample includes around 760,000 distinct CDR3 sequences, roughly a third of them seen just once. These data belong to a study of T cells in Graves' hyperthyroidism and ophthalmopathy. Study results and limitations: Blood also held most thyroid clonotypes expanded beyond 0.001.

V lost 4 bases, J lost 6 bases, and 2 bases stayed unmatched. The CDR3 runs to 13 residues. Germline values: CDR1 SGHTA, CDR2 FQGTGA. The sequenced sample consisted of blood. The chain has TRBV7-3 and TRBJ2-2; 7 nucleotides match TRBD1. The receptor's source is a woman aged 40 to 49 with Graves' hyperthyroidism. The CDR3 protein is CASSWTGPGELFF. The CDR3 DNA reads as TGTGCCAGCAGCTGGACAGGCCCCGGGGAGCTGTTTTTT.